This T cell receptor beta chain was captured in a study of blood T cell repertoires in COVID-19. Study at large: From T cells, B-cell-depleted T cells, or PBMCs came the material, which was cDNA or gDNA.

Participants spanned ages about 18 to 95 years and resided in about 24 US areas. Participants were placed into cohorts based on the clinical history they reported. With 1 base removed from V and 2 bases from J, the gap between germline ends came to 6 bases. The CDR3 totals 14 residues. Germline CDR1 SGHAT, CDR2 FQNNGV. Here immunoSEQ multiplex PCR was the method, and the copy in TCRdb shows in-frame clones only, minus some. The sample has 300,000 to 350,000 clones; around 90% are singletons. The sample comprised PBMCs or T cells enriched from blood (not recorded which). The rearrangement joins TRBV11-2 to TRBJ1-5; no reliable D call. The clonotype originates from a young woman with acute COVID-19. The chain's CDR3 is CASSLGGRNQPQHF. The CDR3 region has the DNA TGTGCCAGCAGCTTAGGCGGTCGCAATCAGCCCCAGCATTTT.